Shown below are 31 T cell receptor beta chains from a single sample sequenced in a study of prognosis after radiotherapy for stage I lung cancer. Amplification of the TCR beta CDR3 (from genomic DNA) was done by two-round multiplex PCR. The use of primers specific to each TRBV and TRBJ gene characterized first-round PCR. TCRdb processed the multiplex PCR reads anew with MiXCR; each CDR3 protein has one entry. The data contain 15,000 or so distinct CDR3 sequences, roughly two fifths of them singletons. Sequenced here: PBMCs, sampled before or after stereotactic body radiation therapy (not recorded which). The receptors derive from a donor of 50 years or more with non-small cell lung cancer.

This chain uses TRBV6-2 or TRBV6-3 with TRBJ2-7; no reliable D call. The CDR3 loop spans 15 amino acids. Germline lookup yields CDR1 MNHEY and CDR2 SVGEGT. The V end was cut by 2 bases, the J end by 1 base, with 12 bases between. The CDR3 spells CASSYRGARSYEQYF. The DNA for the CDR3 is TGTGCCAGCAGTTACAGAGGAGCAAGGTCCTACGAGCAGTACTTC.

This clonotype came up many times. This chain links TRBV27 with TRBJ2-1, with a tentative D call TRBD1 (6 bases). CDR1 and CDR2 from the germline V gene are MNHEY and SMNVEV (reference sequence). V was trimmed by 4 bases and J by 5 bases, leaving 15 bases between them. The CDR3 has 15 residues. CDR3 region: CASSSLGTPDNEQFF. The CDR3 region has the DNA TGTGCCAGCAGTTCCCTCGGGACACCTGACAATGAGCAGTTCTTC.

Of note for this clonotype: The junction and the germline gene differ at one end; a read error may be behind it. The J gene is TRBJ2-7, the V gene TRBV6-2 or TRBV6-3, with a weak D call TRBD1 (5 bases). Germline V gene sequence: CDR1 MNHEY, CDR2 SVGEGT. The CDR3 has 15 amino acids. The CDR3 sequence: CASSDPWGDLGEQYF. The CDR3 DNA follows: TGCGCCAGCAGTGACCCATGGGGCGATTTGGGTGAGCAGTACTTC.

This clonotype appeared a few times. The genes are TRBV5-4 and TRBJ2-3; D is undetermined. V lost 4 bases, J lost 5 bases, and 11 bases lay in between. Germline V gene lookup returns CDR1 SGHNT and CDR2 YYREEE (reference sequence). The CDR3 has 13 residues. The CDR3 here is CASSLTLEDTQYF. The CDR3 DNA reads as TGTGCCAGCAGCCTAACGCTTGAAGATACGCAGTATTTT.

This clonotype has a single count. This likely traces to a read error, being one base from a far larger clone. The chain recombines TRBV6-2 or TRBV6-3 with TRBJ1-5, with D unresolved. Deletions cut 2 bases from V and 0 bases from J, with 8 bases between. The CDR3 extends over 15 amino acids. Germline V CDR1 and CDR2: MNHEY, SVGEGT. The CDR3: CASSYTRYSNQPQHF. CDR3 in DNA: TGTGCCAGCAGTTACACGAGGTATAGCAATCAGCCCCAGCATTTT.

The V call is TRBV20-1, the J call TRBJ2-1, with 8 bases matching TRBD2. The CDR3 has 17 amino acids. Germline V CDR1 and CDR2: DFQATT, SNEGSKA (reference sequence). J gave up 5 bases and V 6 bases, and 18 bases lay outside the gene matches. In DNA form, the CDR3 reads TGCAGTGCGAGGAAGTTATTAGCGGGAATTGATCACAATGAGCAGTTCTTC. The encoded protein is CSARKLLAGIDHNEQFF.

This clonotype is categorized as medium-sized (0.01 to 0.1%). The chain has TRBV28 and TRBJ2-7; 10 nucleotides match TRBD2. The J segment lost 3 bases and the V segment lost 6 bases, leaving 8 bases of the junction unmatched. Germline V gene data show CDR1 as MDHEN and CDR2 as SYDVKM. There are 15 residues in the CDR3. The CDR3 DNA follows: TGTGCCAGCAGCTCTATAGCGGGGGGCCTCTACGAGCAGTACTTC. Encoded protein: CASSSIAGGLYEQYF.

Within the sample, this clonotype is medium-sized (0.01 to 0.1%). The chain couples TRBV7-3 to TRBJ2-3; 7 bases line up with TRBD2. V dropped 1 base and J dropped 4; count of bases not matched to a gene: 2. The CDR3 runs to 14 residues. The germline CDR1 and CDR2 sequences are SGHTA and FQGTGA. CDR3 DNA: TGTGCCAGCAGCTTAAGCGGGAGCGCAGATACGCAGTATTTT. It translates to CASSLSGSADTQYF.

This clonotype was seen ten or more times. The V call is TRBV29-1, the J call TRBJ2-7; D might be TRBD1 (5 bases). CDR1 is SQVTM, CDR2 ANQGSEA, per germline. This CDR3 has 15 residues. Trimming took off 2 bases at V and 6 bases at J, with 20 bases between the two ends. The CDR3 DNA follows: TGCAGCGTTGAACGGTCATGGCAGGGTGCTCGCGAGCAGTACTTC. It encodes CSVERSWQGAREQYF.

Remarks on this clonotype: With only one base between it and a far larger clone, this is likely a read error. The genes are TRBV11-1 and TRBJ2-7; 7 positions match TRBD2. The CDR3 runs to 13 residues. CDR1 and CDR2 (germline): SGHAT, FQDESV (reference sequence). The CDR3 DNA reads TGTGCCGGCAGCTTCGGGGGGTCCTACGAGCAGTACTTC. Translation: CAGSFGGSYEQYF.

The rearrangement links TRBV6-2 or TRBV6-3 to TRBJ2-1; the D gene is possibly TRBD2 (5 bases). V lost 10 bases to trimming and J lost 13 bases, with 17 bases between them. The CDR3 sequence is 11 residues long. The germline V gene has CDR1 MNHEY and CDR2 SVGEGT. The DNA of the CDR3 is TGTGCCACCAGCGGAGGAGGTGGTCAGTTCTTC. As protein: CATSGGGGQFF.

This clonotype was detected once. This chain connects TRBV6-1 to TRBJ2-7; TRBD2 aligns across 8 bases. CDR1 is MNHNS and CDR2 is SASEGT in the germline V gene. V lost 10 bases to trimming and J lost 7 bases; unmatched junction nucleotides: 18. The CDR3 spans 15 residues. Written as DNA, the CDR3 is TGTGCCATCATTGAAGAAGGAAGCGGGGGTTGGGAGCAGTACTTC. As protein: CAIIEEGSGGWEQYF.

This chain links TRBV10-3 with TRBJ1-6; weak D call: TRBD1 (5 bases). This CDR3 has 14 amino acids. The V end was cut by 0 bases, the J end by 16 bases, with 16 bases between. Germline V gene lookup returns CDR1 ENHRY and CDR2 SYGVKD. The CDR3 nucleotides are TGTGCCATCAGTGAGTCGGAAGGGGTATCACGTCTCCACTTT. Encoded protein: CAISESEGVSRLHF.

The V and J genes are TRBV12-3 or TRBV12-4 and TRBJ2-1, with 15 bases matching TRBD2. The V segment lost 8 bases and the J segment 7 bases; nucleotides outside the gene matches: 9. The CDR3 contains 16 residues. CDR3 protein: CASGYRTSGRGNEQFF. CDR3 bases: TGTGCCAGCGGATACCGGACTAGCGGGAGGGGGAATGAGCAGTTCTTC.

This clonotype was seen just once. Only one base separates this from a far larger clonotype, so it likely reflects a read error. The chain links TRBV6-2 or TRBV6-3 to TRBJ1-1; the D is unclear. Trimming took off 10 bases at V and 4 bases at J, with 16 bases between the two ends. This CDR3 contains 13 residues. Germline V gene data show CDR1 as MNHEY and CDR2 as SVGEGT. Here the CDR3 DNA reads TGTGCCACCAGCGCGATAGGGTCCACTGAAGCTTTCTTT. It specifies CATSAIGSTEAFF.

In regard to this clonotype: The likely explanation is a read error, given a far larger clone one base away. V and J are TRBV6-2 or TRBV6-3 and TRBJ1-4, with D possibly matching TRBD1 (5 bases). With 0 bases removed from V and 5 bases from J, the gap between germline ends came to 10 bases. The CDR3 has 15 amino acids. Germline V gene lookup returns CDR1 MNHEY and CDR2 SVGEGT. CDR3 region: CASSYSEGPNEKLFF. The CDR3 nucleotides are TGTGCCAGCAGTTACTCTGAGGGGCCGAATGAAAAACTGTTTTTT.

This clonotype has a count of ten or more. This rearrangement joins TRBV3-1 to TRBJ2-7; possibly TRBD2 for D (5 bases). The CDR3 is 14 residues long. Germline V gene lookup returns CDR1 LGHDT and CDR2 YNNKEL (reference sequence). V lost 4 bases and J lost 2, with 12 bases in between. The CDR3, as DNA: TGTGCCAGCAGCCCCGAGGGCGATCCCTACGAGCAGTACTTC. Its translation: CASSPEGDPYEQYF.

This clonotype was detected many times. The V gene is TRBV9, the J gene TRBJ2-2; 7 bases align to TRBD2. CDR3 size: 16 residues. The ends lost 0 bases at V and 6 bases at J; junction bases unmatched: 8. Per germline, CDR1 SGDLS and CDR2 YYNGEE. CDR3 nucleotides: TGTGCCAGCAGCGTAGGGAGCGGGGCCAAGGCCGGGGAGCTGTTTTTT. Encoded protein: CASSVGSGAKAGELFF.

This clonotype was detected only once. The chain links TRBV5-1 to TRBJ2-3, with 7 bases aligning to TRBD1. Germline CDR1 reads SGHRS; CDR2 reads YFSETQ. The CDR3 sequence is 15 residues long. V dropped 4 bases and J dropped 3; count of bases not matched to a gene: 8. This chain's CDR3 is CASSHGDRRTDTQYF. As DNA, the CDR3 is TGCGCCAGCAGCCACGGGGACAGACGAACAGATACGCAGTATTTT.

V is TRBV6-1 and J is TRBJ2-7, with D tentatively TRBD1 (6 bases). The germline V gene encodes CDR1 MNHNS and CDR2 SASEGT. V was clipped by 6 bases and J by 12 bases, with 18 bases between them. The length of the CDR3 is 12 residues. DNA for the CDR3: TGTGCCAGCAGAAGACAGGCGTCTGCGTGGTACTTC. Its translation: CASRRQASAWYF.

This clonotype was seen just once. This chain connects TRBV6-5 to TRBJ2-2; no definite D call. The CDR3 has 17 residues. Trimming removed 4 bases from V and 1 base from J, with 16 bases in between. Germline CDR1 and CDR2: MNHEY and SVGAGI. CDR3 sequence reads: CASSCGDSDQNTGELFF. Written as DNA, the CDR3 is TGTGCCAGCAGTTGCGGCGATAGTGATCAGAACACCGGGGAGCTGTTTTTT.

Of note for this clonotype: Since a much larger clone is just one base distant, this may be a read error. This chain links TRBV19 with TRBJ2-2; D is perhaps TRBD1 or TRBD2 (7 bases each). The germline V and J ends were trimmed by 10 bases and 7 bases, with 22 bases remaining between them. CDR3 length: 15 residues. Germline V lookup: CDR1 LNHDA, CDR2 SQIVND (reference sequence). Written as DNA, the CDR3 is TGTGCCACCTCACCGACTAGCAGGGGGTTCGGGGAGCTGTTTTTT. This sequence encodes CATSPTSRGFGELFF.

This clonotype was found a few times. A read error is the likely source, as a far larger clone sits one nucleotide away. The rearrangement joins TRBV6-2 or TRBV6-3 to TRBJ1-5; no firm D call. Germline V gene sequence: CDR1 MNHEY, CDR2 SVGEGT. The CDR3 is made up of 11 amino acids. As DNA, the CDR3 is TGTGCCAGCAGCTACAATCATCCCCAGCATTTT. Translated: CASSYNHPQHF.

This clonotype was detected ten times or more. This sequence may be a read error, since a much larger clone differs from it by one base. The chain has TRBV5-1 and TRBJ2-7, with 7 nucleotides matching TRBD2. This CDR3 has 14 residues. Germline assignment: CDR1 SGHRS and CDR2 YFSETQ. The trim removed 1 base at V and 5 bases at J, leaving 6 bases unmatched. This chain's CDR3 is CASSLRGEVNEQYF. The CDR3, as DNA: TGCGCCAGCAGCTTGCGGGGGGAAGTCAACGAGCAGTACTTC.

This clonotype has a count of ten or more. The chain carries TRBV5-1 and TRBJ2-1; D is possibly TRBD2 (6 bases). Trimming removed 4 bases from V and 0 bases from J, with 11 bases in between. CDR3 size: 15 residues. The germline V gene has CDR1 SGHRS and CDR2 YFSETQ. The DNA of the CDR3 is TGCGCCAGCAGCCCGGACGGGAGCTCCTACAATGAGCAGTTCTTC. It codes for CASSPDGSSYNEQFF.

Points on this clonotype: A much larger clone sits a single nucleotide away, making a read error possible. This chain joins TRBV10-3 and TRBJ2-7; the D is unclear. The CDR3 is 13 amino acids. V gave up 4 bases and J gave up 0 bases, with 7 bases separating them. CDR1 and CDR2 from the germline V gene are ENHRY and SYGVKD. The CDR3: CAISVTDSYEQYF. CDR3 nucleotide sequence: TGTGCCATCAGTGTGACGGACTCCTACGAGCAGTACTTC.

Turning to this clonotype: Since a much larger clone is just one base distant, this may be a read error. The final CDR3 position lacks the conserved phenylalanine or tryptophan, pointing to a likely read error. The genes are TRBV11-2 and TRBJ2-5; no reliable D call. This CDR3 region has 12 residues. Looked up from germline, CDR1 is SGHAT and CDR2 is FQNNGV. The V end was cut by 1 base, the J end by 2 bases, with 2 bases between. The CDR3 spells CASSLGQETQYS. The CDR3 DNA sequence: TGTGCCAGCAGCTTAGGACAAGAGACCCAGTACTCC.

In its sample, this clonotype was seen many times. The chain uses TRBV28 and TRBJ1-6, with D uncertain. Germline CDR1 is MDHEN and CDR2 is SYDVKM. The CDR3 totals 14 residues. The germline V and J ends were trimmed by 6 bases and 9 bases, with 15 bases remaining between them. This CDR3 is CASSTGKSTSPLHF. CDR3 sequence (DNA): TGTGCCAGCAGCACTGGAAAAAGTACTTCACCCCTCCACTTT. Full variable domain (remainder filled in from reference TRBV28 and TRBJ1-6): DVKVTQSSRYLVKRTGEKVFLECVQDMDHENMFWYRQDPGLGLRLIYFSYDVKMKEKGDIPEGYSVSREKKERFSLILESASTNQTSMYLCASSTGKSTSPLHFGNGTRLTVT.

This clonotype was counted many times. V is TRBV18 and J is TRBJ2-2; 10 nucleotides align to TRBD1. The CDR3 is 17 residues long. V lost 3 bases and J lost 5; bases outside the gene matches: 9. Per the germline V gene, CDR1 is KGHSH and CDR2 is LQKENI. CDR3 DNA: TGTGCCAGCTCACCCCGCACCGGGACAGGGGATACCGGGGAGCTGTTTTTT. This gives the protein CASSPRTGTGDTGELFF.

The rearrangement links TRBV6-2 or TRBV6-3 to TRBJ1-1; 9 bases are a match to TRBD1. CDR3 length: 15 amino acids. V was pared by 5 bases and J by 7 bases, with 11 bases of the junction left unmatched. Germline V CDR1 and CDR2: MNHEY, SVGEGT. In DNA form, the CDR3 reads TGTGCCAGCAGTAGGACCGGGACAGGGAGATTTGAAGCTTTCTTT. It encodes CASSRTGTGRFEAFF.

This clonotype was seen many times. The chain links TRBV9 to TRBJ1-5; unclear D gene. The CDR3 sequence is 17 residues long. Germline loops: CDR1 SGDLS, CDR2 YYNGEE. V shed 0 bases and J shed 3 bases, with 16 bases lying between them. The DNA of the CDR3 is TGTGCCAGCAGCGTAGGAACGGGTCCCGGGGACAATCAGCCCCAGCATTTT. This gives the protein CASSVGTGPGDNQPQHF.